This is a list of T cell receptor beta chains from one sample in a study of cytomegalovirus exposure and HLA in healthy donors. Generated by immunoSEQ multiplex PCR, the TCRdb table keeps only in-frame clones and is missing some. The table lists 100,000 to 150,000 clones, about three quarters of them singletons. Source material: PBMCs. The receptors stem from a man aged 30-40 years in good health and CMV-seronegative. Each CDR3 is given with its conserved first and last residue. Fields, in order: V gene, clone size, J gene, CDR3 protein. Size is stated for part of the rows, as once, few or many counts, or as a class when the clone is expanded.

TRBV11-2	few	TRBJ1-6	CASSLWPDGSPLHF
TRBV10-2	once	TRBJ2-5	CASAGTGTQETQYF
TRBV6-5	NA	TRBJ2-5	CASSRQGRKTQYF
TRBV5-4	few	TRBJ1-4	CASSFGGTGNEKLFF
TRBV15	NA	TRBJ2-7	CATSLKQAYEQYF
TRBV19	NA	TRBJ1-2	CASNNRVGYGYGYTF
TRBV18	NA	TRBJ2-5	CASSPFGTGEETQYF
TRBV10-3	NA	NA	CAISEGGGKTYEQYF
TRBV5-1	NA	TRBJ2-5	CASSLAGTVEETQYF
TRBV5-4	NA	TRBJ2-3	CASSARTSGFTDTQYF
TRBV9	NA	TRBJ1-2	CASSDTTGNYGYTF
TRBV5-6	once	TRBJ1-2	CASSLGQAIYGYTF
TRBV19	NA	TRBJ1-5	CASSGEISNQPQHF
TRBV7-2	NA	TRBJ2-6	CASSFNSGANVLTF
TRBV7-9	once	TRBJ2-5	CASSFRGDRGYQETQYF
TRBV10-3	NA	TRBJ2-7	CAIRGGETYEQYF
TRBV7-9	NA	TRBJ2-3	CASSLVGAGGANTQYF
TRBV4-2	NA	TRBJ2-5	CASSSITTETQYF
TRBV9	NA	TRBJ2-3	CASSGTWADTQYF
TRBV7-7	NA	TRBJ1-3	CASSPDSSSGNTIYF
TRBV15	NA	TRBJ1-2	CATSRDRRAGYTF
TRBV4-1	NA	TRBJ2-7	CASSQSRSDEQYF
TRBV5-6	NA	TRBJ2-5	CASSLGLAVATRETQYF
TRBV28	NA	TRBJ2-1	CASTIGQGMNEQFF
TRBV12-5	NA	TRBJ2-2	CASGPGGITGELFF
TRBV5-1	NA	TRBJ2-7	CASSLVGQGIEQYF
TRBV6-5	NA	TRBJ1-6	CASRNPTGGNSPLHF
TRBV28	NA	TRBJ1-3	CATGRQAWNTIYF
TRBV7-9	NA	TRBJ2-2	CSSSPTGTRNTGELFF
TRBV4-2	NA	TRBJ2-2	CASSQGLAGGTGELFF
TRBV5-1	NA	TRBJ1-2	CASSYGTPDYGYTF
TRBV30	NA	TRBJ1-6	CAWSVLGGYNSPLHF